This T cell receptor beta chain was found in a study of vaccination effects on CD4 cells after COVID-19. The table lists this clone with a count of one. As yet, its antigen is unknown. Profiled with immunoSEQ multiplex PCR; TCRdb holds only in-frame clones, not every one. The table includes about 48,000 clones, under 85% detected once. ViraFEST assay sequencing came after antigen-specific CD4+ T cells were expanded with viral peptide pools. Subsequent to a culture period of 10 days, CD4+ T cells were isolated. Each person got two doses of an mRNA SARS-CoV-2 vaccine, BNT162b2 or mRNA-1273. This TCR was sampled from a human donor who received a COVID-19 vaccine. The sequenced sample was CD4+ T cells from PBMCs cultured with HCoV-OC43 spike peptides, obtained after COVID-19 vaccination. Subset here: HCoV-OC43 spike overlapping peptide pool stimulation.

In DNA form, the CDR3 reads TGCGCCAGCAGCCAACTCGAAAAGGGACTAGTGAGGATCCCCTACGAGCAGTACTTC. It codes for CASSQLEKGLVRIPYEQYF. The chain uses TRBV4-1 and TRBJ2-7; 8 nucleotides line up with TRBD2. Looked up from germline, CDR1 is MGHRA and CDR2 is YSYEKL. CDR3 length equals 19 residues. Unmatched junction bases numbered 17, after V lost 2 bases and J lost 2 bases.